Listed here are 25 T cell receptor beta chains from one sample, sequenced in a study of OX40 agonist ivuxolimab in advanced cancers. Preparation of the library involved the immunoSEQ multiplex PCR assay. TCRdb carries this immuneACCESS record with in-frame sequences only. Its versions omit some clonotypes, under half of them owing to an unresolved V gene in the studies checked, with the rest unexplained. Within this sample are approximately 90,000 clones, with approximately 91% of them counted one time only. 0.25% to 0.3% of the sample rests with the top ten. The input for sequencing was CD4+ or CD8+ T cells sorted from blood, taken in a trial of the OX40 agonist ivuxolimab. The receptor set was obtained from an adult with an advanced solid tumor such as melanoma, head and neck, liver or kidney cancer.

In its sample, this clone was seen a few times. The chain is built from TRBV5-4 and TRBJ1-2, with 8 bases fitting TRBD1. Trimming cost V 3 bases and J 8 bases; bases outside gene matches: 12. CDR1 SGHNT and CDR2 YYREEE come from the germline V gene (reference sequence). The CDR3 is made up of 15 amino acids. In DNA, the CDR3 is TGTGCCAGCAGCTCAGGACAGGGACGAGGTGGCGGCTACACCTTC. Translation: CASSSGQGRGGGYTF.

The CDR3 reads CASSLAEQRGGLADTQYF. In nucleotides, the CDR3 is TGTGCCAGCAGCTTAGCGGAACAGCGGGGGGGTCTCGCAGATACGCAGTATTTT. This chain joins TRBV7-2 and TRBJ2-3; 10 nucleotides line up with TRBD2. Germline V CDR1 and CDR2: SGHTA, FQGNSA. The CDR3 is made up of 18 amino acids. V shed 0 bases, J shed 4 bases, and the junction held 10 bases outside the gene matches.

V gene TRBV11-2 combines with J gene TRBJ2-7; TRBD1 might be the D (6 bases). Per germline, CDR1 SGHAT and CDR2 FQNNGV. This CDR3 spans 15 amino acids. Trimming took 5 bases from V and 0 from J, leaving 14 bases between them. Here the CDR3 DNA reads TGTGCCAGCAGCGGAATTACAGGGATCTCCTACGAGCAGTACTTC. Amino acid sequence: CASSGITGISYEQYF.

This clone was observed once. Here the CDR3 DNA reads TGTGCCAGCAGCGTAGGATCTGGGGGCGAGCAGTTCTTC. Translation: CASSVGSGGEQFF. The V gene is TRBV9, the J gene TRBJ2-1; a weak D match, TRBD1 (6 bases). Germline V gene data show CDR1 as SGDLS and CDR2 as YYNGEE. Trimming took 0 bases from V and 10 from J, leaving 11 bases between them. The CDR3 spans 13 residues.

The rearrangement links TRBV5-4 to TRBJ2-3; D perhaps matches TRBD2 (7 bases). The V gene's germline CDR1 is SGHNT and CDR2 YYREEE (reference sequence). This CDR3 has 15 amino acids. V lost 1 base and J lost 3, with 12 bases in between. CDR3 region: CASSLSRGGTDTQYF. CDR3 in DNA: TGTGCCAGCAGCTTGTCGAGGGGGGGTACAGATACGCAGTATTTT.

The genes are TRBV9 and TRBJ2-6; D is tentatively TRBD1 or TRBD2 (6 bases each). The length of the CDR3 is 18 residues. V lost 3 bases, J lost 0 bases, and 16 bases lay in between. Germline V CDR1 and CDR2: SGDLS, YYNGEE. For the CDR3, the DNA is TGTGCCAGCAGCGAGGGGGGCCGAAGGTTCTCTGGGGCCAACGTCCTGACTTTC. It specifies CASSEGGRRFSGANVLTF. Using reference TRBV9 and TRBJ2-6 for the parts outside the CDR3, the full variable domain is DSGVTQTPKHLITATGQRVTLRCSPRSGDLSVYWYQQSLDQGLQFLIQYYNGEERAKGNILERFSAQQFPDLHSELNLSSLELGDSALYFCASSEGGRRFSGANVLTFGAGSRLTVL.

The rearrangement joins TRBV9 to TRBJ2-3, with 7 bases aligning to TRBD2. V shed 3 bases and J 4 bases; nucleotides not matched to a gene: 11. Germline CDR1 reads SGDLS; CDR2 reads YYNGEE. The CDR3 runs to 16 residues. The CDR3 region is CASSDRLALSADTQYF. CDR3 DNA sequence: TGTGCCAGCAGCGACCGACTAGCTCTTTCCGCAGATACGCAGTATTTT.

This sequence joins TRBV4-2 and TRBJ2-2; 8 nucleotides agree with TRBD2. The CDR3 spans 16 residues. V trimming: 2 bases; J trimming: 6 bases; junction bases outside the gene matches: 8. Germline loops: CDR1 LGHNA, CDR2 YNFKEQ. CDR3 loop: CASSQIGGGHSGELFF. The CDR3 DNA sequence: TGTGCCAGCAGCCAAATCGGCGGGGGGCACTCCGGGGAGCTGTTTTTT.

The chain's CDR3 is CASSLTSGGSSYEQYF. Written as DNA, the CDR3 is TGTGCCAGCAGCTTGACTAGCGGGGGTAGTTCCTACGAGCAGTACTTC. The chain uses TRBV7-6 and TRBJ2-7; TRBD2 matches at 12 bases. Germline values: CDR1 SGHVS, CDR2 FNYEAQ. Losses at the gene ends were 3 bases for V and 1 base for J; bases not matched to a gene: 4. The CDR3 contains 16 residues.

CDR3 protein: CASSLDTGGYTF. The CDR3 bases are TGTGCCAGCAGCTTGGATACGGGAGGCTACACCTTC. The rearrangement joins TRBV5-4 to TRBJ1-2, with unresolved D. CDR1 SGHNT and CDR2 YYREEE come from the germline V gene (reference sequence). V was cut by 0 bases and J by 8 bases, with 8 bases left in between. There are 12 residues in the CDR3.

V usage is TRBV30 and J usage is TRBJ2-7; the D is unclear. V lost 3 bases and J 0 bases, leaving 6 bases between the germline ends. Germline V gives CDR1 GTSNPN, CDR2 SVGIG (reference sequence). The CDR3 runs to 12 residues. The CDR3 nucleotides read TGTGCCTGGAGACTGAGCTCCTACGAGCAGTACTTC. Protein product: CAWRLSSYEQYF. Looking up the rest from reference TRBV30 and TRBJ2-7 gives the full variable domain: SQTIHQWPATLVQPVGSPLSLECTVEGTSNPNLYWYRQAAGRGLQLLFYSVGIGQISSEVPQNLSASRPQDRQFILSSKKLLLSDSGFYLCAWRLSSYEQYFGPGTRLTVT.

The rearrangement uses TRBV19 and TRBJ2-1, with D tentatively TRBD1 or TRBD2 (5 bases each). The germline gives CDR1 LNHDA, CDR2 SQIVND (reference sequence). V was trimmed by 5 bases and J by 6 bases, leaving 11 bases between them. The CDR3 loop spans 13 amino acids. The CDR3 here is CASSGTARNEQFF. Written as DNA, the CDR3 is TGTGCCAGTAGTGGGACGGCCCGCAATGAGCAGTTCTTC.

This chain links TRBV6-5 with TRBJ2-7; D might be TRBD1 or TRBD2, each matching 5 bases. The CDR3 totals 15 residues. Trimming cost V 6 bases and J 1 base, with 16 bases left between them. Germline CDR1 is MNHEY and CDR2 is SVGAGI. CDR3 in DNA: TGTGCCAGCAGCTATACCGGGGCGGGTTCCTACGAGCAGTACTTC. Its protein product is CASSYTGAGSYEQYF.

The chain carries TRBV20-1 and TRBJ2-1; the D is unclear. The CDR3 spans 10 residues. The V gene lost 4 bases and the J gene lost 8 bases, with 6 bases spanning the gap. The germline V gene encodes CDR1 DFQATT and CDR2 SNEGSKA (reference sequence). CDR3 amino acids: CSATADEQFF. CDR3 DNA: TGCAGTGCTACTGCAGATGAGCAGTTCTTC.

This clone was seen a handful of times. This chain joins TRBV5-1 and TRBJ2-2; TRBD2 aligns across 7 bases. The CDR3 is 13 residues long. Germline CDR1 reads SGHRS; CDR2 reads YFSETQ. Trimming cost V 4 bases and J 5 bases; bases outside gene matches: 2. The chain's CDR3 is CASSAGGTGELFF. DNA for the CDR3: TGCGCCAGCAGCGCCGGGGGGACCGGGGAGCTGTTTTTT.

V usage is TRBV6-5 and J usage is TRBJ2-3; the D is unclear. CDR1 and CDR2 from the germline V gene are MNHEY and SVGAGI. Trimming removed 2 bases from V and 6 bases from J, with 12 bases in between. The CDR3 sequence is 14 residues long. The CDR3 reads CASSYVLVRDTQYF. The CDR3 DNA reads TGTGCCAGCAGTTACGTCTTAGTCCGCGATACGCAGTATTTT.

CDR3 region: CASGGQGPWGQETQYF. CDR3 in DNA: TGTGCCAGCGGGGGACAGGGGCCCTGGGGACAAGAGACCCAGTACTTC. The genes are TRBV2 and TRBJ2-5; 10 nucleotides agree with TRBD1. The length of the CDR3 is 16 residues. V lost 8 bases to trimming and J lost 2 bases; unmatched junction nucleotides: 11. Germline CDR1 and CDR2: SNHLY and FYNNEI.

The chain recombines TRBV19 with TRBJ2-7; D possibly corresponds to TRBD1 (6 bases). CDR1 LNHDA and CDR2 SQIVND come from the germline V gene (reference sequence). V lost 1 base, J lost 6 bases, and 10 bases lay in between. The CDR3 loop spans 13 amino acids. In nucleotides, the CDR3 is TGTGCCAGTAGTATAGGGGACAAGGGCGAGCAGTACTTC. It encodes CASSIGDKGEQYF.

The V call is TRBV5-4, the J call TRBJ2-6; D gene unclear. The CDR3 is 14 amino acids. With 2 bases removed from V and 2 bases from J, the gap between germline ends came to 5 bases. The germline CDR1 and CDR2 sequences are SGHNT and YYREEE (reference sequence). The CDR3 protein is CASSLPAGANVLTF. The CDR3 DNA reads as TGTGCCAGCAGCTTACCGGCTGGGGCCAACGTCCTGACTTTC.

J is TRBJ1-1 and V is TRBV19, with D unclear. Germline V lookup: CDR1 LNHDA, CDR2 SQIVND (reference sequence). This CDR3 region has 11 residues. V lost 6 bases, J lost 7 bases, and 9 bases lay in between. The CDR3 DNA sequence: TGTGCCAGTAGGGGTGGGAGTGAAGCTTTCTTT. Translation: CASRGGSEAFF.

The rearrangement joins TRBV7-2 to TRBJ2-7; the match to TRBD1 covers 8 bases. This CDR3 region has 14 residues. Germline trimming cut 4 bases from V and 3 bases from J; bases unmatched to any gene: 5. Germline CDR1 is SGHTA and CDR2 is FQGNSA. CDR3 sequence reads: CASSSWTGNYEQYF. CDR3 in DNA: TGTGCCAGCAGCTCCTGGACAGGGAACTACGAGCAGTACTTC.

The V and J genes are TRBV7-2 and TRBJ2-7; TRBD1 aligns across 7 bases. Per germline, CDR1 SGHTA and CDR2 FQGNSA. The V segment lost 2 bases and the J segment 2 bases; nucleotides outside the gene matches: 12. CDR3 length equals 17 residues. CDR3 nucleotides: TGTGCCAGCAGCTTACTTGGTCGGACAGGACAAACCTACGAGCAGTACTTC. Encoded protein: CASSLLGRTGQTYEQYF.

The chain combines TRBV7-6 with TRBJ1-1, with D hard to call. V lost 5 bases and J lost 5, with 15 bases in between. CDR1 is SGHVS, CDR2 FNYEAQ, per germline. The CDR3 loop spans 14 amino acids. In DNA, the CDR3 is TGTGCCAGCAGCCTTGGTCGGCGAACAACTGAAGCTTTCTTT. Amino acids: CASSLGRRTTEAFF.

The chain joins TRBV6-8 to TRBJ2-5; 7 positions match TRBD2. Germline V CDR1 and CDR2: MNHGY, SAAAGT. V shed 5 bases, J shed 5 bases, and the junction held 5 bases outside the gene matches. The CDR3 length is 13 residues. Here the CDR3 reads CASSHRGGETQYF. The DNA of the CDR3 is TGTGCCAGCAGTCATAGGGGAGGGGAGACCCAGTACTTC.

The chain links TRBV2 to TRBJ2-1, with 10 bases lining up with TRBD2. Looked up from germline, CDR1 is SNHLY and CDR2 is FYNNEI. V gave up 0 bases and J gave up 3 bases; unmatched junction bases: 2. CDR3 size: 16 residues. In nucleotides, the CDR3 is TGTGCCAGCAGTGAAGCTAGCGGGGGGTTCTACAATGAGCAGTTCTTC. It is translated as CASSEASGGFYNEQFF.